This TCR beta chain was recovered during a study of identical twins (dated by TCRdb to about 2016). For the study in its entirety: TCR alpha and beta repertoires from monozygotic twins, unrelated adults of various ages and cord blood were deep-sequenced to test whether fetal clonotypes persist. To rule out contamination, replicate twin experiments were performed at different times with different library preparation protocols. General findings and caveats noted by the study authors: Out-of-frame TCR alpha sharing in monozygotic twins was systematically underestimated by recombination models, whereas sharing between unrelated individuals was in agreement with the recombination models. A weaker excess of twin sharing was found in beta out-of-frame sequences because the signal-to-noise ratio was lowered by fewer shared sequences. Compared with coincidental sharing between unrelated individuals, out-of-frame TCR alpha sequences shared between twins had an excess of sequences with low generation probability. Fewer insertions were carried by abundant cord blood beta clonotypes, a similar but weaker trend appeared in young adult naive repertoires, and no such trend appeared in memory repertoires. Invariant T cells such as MAIT and iNKT could partly confound zero-insertion analyses, though diverse VJ usage argued against this for most clonotypes. Because the same donors could not be followed over many years, the conclusions depended on cross-sectional statistical analysis.

Trimming at the junction amounts to 6 bases on V and 0 bases on J, and the germline ends lie 8 bases apart. The germline V gene sets CDR1 to SNHLY and CDR2 to FYNNEI. From the cysteine through the phenylalanine, the CDR3 covers 13 amino acids. The read is trimmed to its CDR3 DNA, 39 bases read in frame from base 1. Every donor was a healthy Caucasian. The twin cohort comprised three pairs of female monozygotic twins, all aged about 18 to 30 years. Positive isolation kits from Invitrogen were used to isolate CD4+ and CD8+ T cell populations. Library preparation used 5' RACE. Sequenced using an Illumina HiSeq 2000. Template switching added a universal primer binding site, and the final cDNA carried a unique molecular identifier that allowed TCR cDNA molecules to be counted accurately. Specific primers in the conserved constant-segment region were used to synthesize first-strand cDNA for TCR alpha and beta chains. To control for contamination, every cDNA library carried two barcodes: a SMART-Mk sample barcode plus Illumina barcodes. TruSeq adapter sequences along with Illumina sample barcodes were introduced in two successive PCR steps. TCR alpha and beta cDNA libraries were sequenced on the Illumina HiSeq platform with custom primers. As for the authors' bioinformatics: Unique molecular identifiers were extracted from raw reads with MiGEC, and CDR3 positions were determined with MiXCR. Recombination models were inferred per individual with the repgenHMM and IGoR tools using an EM algorithm. Shared clonotype analysis was performed with the tcR package in R, normalizing sharing by the product of cloneset sizes. Out-of-frame nonproductive sequences were analyzed to study raw recombination free of thymic and clonal selection effects. The raw public reads went through TCRdb reprocessing: fastp at Q25, MiXCR clone calling, in-frame beta chains kept. When rows share a CDR3 protein, they turn into one entry using the most common DNA and genes. TCRdb, not the authors, supplied the V and J calls. The sample profile shows around 530,000 distinct CDR3 sequences; around 15% of them were found once. The ten most abundant clones make up roughly 0.43% of the sample.

This clonotype was recorded a few times. Which antigen it targets is not known. Base quality data are lacking; no much larger clone is found one base away. The same specimen was also included in a second study, on yellow fever vaccine responses in identical twins. As that second study puts it: The T cell response to vaccination in identical twins was reported by the authors to appear partly convergent and partly personalized. Focusing on identical twins, the study followed the T cell clones that responded to the vaccine, and did so with precision.

This receptor was taken from a young woman in good health. Source material: CD4+ T cells sorted from blood. The sequence joins TRBV2 to TRBJ1-1; TRBD1 is perhaps the D gene, given 5 matching bases. The DNA sequence is as follows: TGTGCCAGCAGCGAGGACATGAACACTGAAGCTTTCTTT. Protein translation: CASSEDMNTEAFF.